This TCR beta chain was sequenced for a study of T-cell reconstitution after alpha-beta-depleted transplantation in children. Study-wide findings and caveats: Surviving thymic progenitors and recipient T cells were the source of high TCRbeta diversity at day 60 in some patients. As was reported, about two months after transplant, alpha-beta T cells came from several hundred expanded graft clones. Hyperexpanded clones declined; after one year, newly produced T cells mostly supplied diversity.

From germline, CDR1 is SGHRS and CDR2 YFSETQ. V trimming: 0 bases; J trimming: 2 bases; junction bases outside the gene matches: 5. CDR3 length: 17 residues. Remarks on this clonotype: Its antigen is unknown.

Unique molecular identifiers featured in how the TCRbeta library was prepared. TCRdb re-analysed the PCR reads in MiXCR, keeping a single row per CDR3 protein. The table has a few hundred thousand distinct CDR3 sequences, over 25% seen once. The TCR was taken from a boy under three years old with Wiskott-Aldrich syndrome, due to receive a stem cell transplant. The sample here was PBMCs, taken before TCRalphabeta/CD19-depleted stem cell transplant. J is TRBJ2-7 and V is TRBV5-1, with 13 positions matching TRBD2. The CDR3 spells CASSLGLAGGVPYEQYF. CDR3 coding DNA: TGCGCCAGCAGCTTGGGACTAGCGGGAGGTGTGCCCTACGAGCAGTACTTC.